This is a list of T cell receptor beta chains from one sample in a study of T cells in localized non-small cell lung cancer. Method: immunoSEQ multiplex PCR; TCRdb's copy keeps in-frame clones and lacks some. The profile shows roughly 25,000 clones, over 75% of them singletons. The source material was PBMCs, sampled before any cancer treatment. All receptors come from a man aged 40 to 69 with stage II lung adenocarcinoma. CDR3s include the opening cysteine and the closing phenylalanine or tryptophan. Fields, in order: clone size, J gene, CDR3 length, V gene, D gene, CDR3 DNA, CDR3 protein. A D gene is named only where the DNA matches it firmly. Part of the rows lack a size; the others show once, few, many or a class for expanded clones.

>NA|TRBJ1-6|14|TRBV6-6|NA
TGTGCCAGCAGTTACCGGCGGGACAATTCACCCCTCCACTTT
CASSYRRDNSPLHF
>NA|TRBJ1-6|18|TRBV4-1|NA
TGCGCCAGCAGCCTTCTATACCGGGACCCCAAGAAAAATTCACCCCTCCACTTT
CASSLLYRDPKKNSPLHF
>NA|TRBJ2-3|15|TRBV5-4|TRBD2
TGTGCCAGCAGCTTGTCGGCGGGGGGCACAGATACGCAGTATTTT
CASSLSAGGTDTQYF
>NA|TRBJ1-2|16|TRBV7-6|TRBD1
TGTGCCAGCAGCTTAGGGGGGTCAGGGGGTCCGTATGGCTACACCTTC
CASSLGGSGGPYGYTF
>NA|TRBJ2-1|12|TRBV19|TRBD2
TGTGCCAGTATGGAGCGGGGAAATGAGCAGTTCTTC
CASMERGNEQFF
>NA|TRBJ2-3|15|TRBV5-4|NA
TGTGCCAGCAGCTTGCAGGGTGTGGGATCAGATACGCAGTATTTT
CASSLQGVGSDTQYF
>NA|TRBJ2-2|14|TRBV4-2|NA
TGTGCCAGCAGCCAAGACTCGAACACCGGGGAGCTGTTTTTT
CASSQDSNTGELFF
>NA|TRBJ1-2|12|TRBV7-9|TRBD1
TGTGCCAGCAGCTCCGACAGGGACGGCTACACCTTC
CASSSDRDGYTF
>NA|TRBJ2-5|15|TRBV4-3|NA
TGCGCCAGCAGCCAAGAAGAAAAGGGTCAAGAGACCCAGTACTTC
CASSQEEKGQETQYF
>NA|TRBJ2-7|14|TRBV19|TRBD1
TGTGCCAGTAATCAGCCGGGACAGGGGAACGAGCAGTACTTC
CASNQPGQGNEQYF
>NA|TRBJ1-4|13|TRBV29-1|TRBD1
TGCAGCGCCCGGACAGGGGGATCTGAAAAACTGTTTTTT
CSARTGGSEKLFF
>once|TRBJ1-2|15|TRBV7-2|NA
TGTGCCAGCAGCGGGGCGGGGGGCGGAGGCTATGGCTACACCTTC
CASSGAGGGGYGYTF
>NA|TRBJ2-3|12|TRBV14|NA
TGTGCCAGCAGCCAAGATAGACTATGGCAGTATTTT
CASSQDRLWQYF
>NA|TRBJ2-7|15|TRBV5-1|TRBD2
TGCGCCAGCAGCTTGGGTGCGGGAGGGCCCTACGAGCAGTACTTC
CASSLGAGGPYEQYF
>few|TRBJ1-1|14|TRBV7-9|NA
TGTGCCAGCAGCTTATCATCCGCTTACACTGAAGCTTTCTTT
CASSLSSAYTEAFF
>NA|TRBJ2-5|15|TRBV7-2|TRBD2
TGTGCCAGCAGCTTAAATTCGGGGGGTATTGAGACCCAGTACTTC
CASSLNSGGIETQYF
>NA|TRBJ1-2|15|TRBV7-9|TRBD1
TGTGCCAGCAGCACCTCCGGGACAGGGAACTATGGCTACACCTTC
CASSTSGTGNYGYTF
>NA|TRBJ2-1|15|TRBV28|NA
TGTGCCAGCAGCTCTCTACTGGGGGAATACAATGAGCAGTTCTTC
CASSSLLGEYNEQFF
>NA|TRBJ2-6|16|TRBV25-1|NA
TGTGCCAGCAGTGACTATGGGTACTCTGGGGCCAACGTCCTGACTTTC
CASSDYGYSGANVLTF
>NA|TRBJ2-7|16|TRBV5-1|NA
TGCGCCAGCAGCCCACGGACGCTGGGAGAATCCTACGAGCAGTACTTC
CASSPRTLGESYEQYF
>few|TRBJ2-1|13|TRBV6-4|NA
TGTGCCAGCAGTGCGGGAGAAAACAATGAGCAGTTCTTC
CASSAGENNEQFF
>NA|TRBJ2-7|13|TRBV7-9|NA
TGTGCCAGCATCATAGGGGAAAACTACGAGCAGTACTTC
CASIIGENYEQYF